The 2 T cell receptor beta chains presented below share a single source sample, sequenced in a study of T cell repertoires in cytomegalovirus infection. In TCRdb, the reads were re-called with MiXCR into one record per CDR3 protein. Of more than 650,000 distinct CDR3 sequences in the sample, 35% were seen once. The sequenced sample was PBMCs. These receptors all stem from a human donor in good health (CMV status not recorded). Some clones in this sample may be carry-over from other donors' samples.

In this sample, this clonotype turned up a few times. The chain carries TRBV7-2 and TRBJ2-1, with unresolved D. Germline V lookup: CDR1 SGHTA, CDR2 FQGNSA. The ends were cut back, 3 bases at V and 6 bases at J, with 6 bases in the middle. This CDR3 comprises 12 residues. The CDR3, as DNA: TGTGCCAGCAGCTTTTTGGCCAATGAGCAGTTCTTC. The encoded protein is CASSFLANEQFF. Full variable domain (rest looked up from reference TRBV7-2 and TRBJ2-1): GAGVSQSPSNKVTEKGKDVELRCDPISGHTALYWYRQSLGQGLEFLIYFQGNSAPDKSGLPSDRFSAERTGGSVSTLTIQRTQQEDSAVYLCASSFLANEQFFGPGTRLTVL.

This clonotype has a handful of counts. The chain uses TRBV12-3 or TRBV12-4 and TRBJ2-1; 11 bases are shared with TRBD2. The CDR3 sequence is 24 residues long. V was clipped by 8 bases and J by 0 bases; unmatched bases: 30. CDR3 protein: CASQWGTGVPGGTSGTHSYNEQFF. As DNA, the CDR3 is TGTGCCAGCCAATGGGGCACAGGGGTCCCGGGAGGGACTAGCGGTACTCACTCCTACAATGAGCAGTTCTTC.